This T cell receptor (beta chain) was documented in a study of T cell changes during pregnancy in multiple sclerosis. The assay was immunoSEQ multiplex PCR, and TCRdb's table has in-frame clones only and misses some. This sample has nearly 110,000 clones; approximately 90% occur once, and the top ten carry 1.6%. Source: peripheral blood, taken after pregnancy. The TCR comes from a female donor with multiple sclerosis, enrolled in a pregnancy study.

The CDR3 nucleotides read TGTGCCAGCAGCACCTTACGGGGGTCGGGGGAGCAGTACTTC. Translated, it gives CASSTLRGSGEQYF. V gene TRBV2 combines with J gene TRBJ2-7; a possible D gene is TRBD2 (6 bases). The length of the CDR3 is 14 residues. The germline V and J ends were trimmed by 6 bases and 7 bases, with 19 bases remaining between them. Germline V gene data show CDR1 as SNHLY and CDR2 as FYNNEI.